The following is a TCR beta chain sequence with its context. The antigen remains undetermined. The CDR3 contains 16 residues. In germline, CDR1 is LGHNA, CDR2 YSLEER. Trimming pared 1 base from V and 1 base from J, leaving 11 bases between. Sequencing used immunoSEQ multiplex PCR; TCRdb keeps in-frame clones, though not all of them. The data hold roughly 16,000 clones, with 80% to 85% observed a single time. These data originate in a study of PD-1 blockade in mismatch repair-deficient tumors. Study as a whole: Enrolled about 2013-2016, patients had progressing, pretreated mismatch repair-deficient cancers of 11 to 13 types.

Every patient had mismatch repair deficiency by PCR or immunohistochemistry. Findings and limits, study-wide: After pembrolizumab, tumor-resident clones rose rapidly, then generally contracted before radiologic responses.

The chain recombines TRBV4-3 with TRBJ1-5; D uncertain. This specimen was PBMCs, taken before pembrolizumab treatment. The receptor was isolated from an adult with mismatch repair-deficient cancer. Written as DNA, the CDR3 is TGCGCCAGCAGCCAAGCTTTTGCGGGGAGCAATCAGCCCCAGCATTTT. Its protein is CASSQAFAGSNQPQHF.